This entry describes one TCR beta chain. The CDR3 consists of 15 residues. Germline V gives CDR1 DFQATT, CDR2 SNEGSKA (reference sequence). Germline trimming cut 6 bases from V and 3 bases from J; bases unmatched to any gene: 8. The data belong to a study of T cells in Graves' hyperthyroidism and ophthalmopathy. Amplification targeted TCR beta CDR3 regions from RNA transcripts. HTBI primers were employed in a first-round RT-PCR of the TCR CDR3. MiXCR, applied by TCRdb to the multiplex PCR reads, yields one record per CDR3 protein. This table has 730,000 or so distinct CDR3 sequences, 18% appearing once.

The origin of this receptor is a woman in her forties or fifties with Graves' hyperthyroidism that later progressed to Graves' ophthalmopathy. Material: blood. The rearrangement joins TRBV20-1 to TRBJ2-1; TRBD2 matches 10 bases. The CDR3 sequence is CSALGAGGGYNEQFF. The CDR3 DNA sequence: TGCAGTGCCCTGGGAGCGGGAGGGGGCTACAATGAGCAGTTCTTC.